The 10 T cell receptor beta chains presented below share a single source sample, sequenced in a study of Graves' ophthalmopathy and Graves' hyperthyroidism. Amplified material comprised TCR beta CDR3 regions derived from RNA transcripts. In the first round, RT-PCR was carried out with HTBI primers, and a multiplex PCR formed the second round. From the multiplex PCR reads, TCRdb called clonotypes with MiXCR, one entry per CDR3 protein. The data contain around 1.1 million distinct CDR3 sequences, less than 45% of them singletons. Sequencing used peripheral blood or thyroid tissue (not recorded which). The receptors were gathered from an adult man with Graves' hyperthyroidism.

The J gene is TRBJ2-6, the V gene TRBV10-3, with 10 nucleotides matching TRBD1. The CDR3 loop spans 16 amino acids. V lost 10 bases to trimming and J lost 0 bases; unmatched junction nucleotides: 6. Germline V lookup: CDR1 ENHRY, CDR2 SYGVKD. CDR3 bases: TGTGCCAGCAACGGACAGGGGGTCTCTGGGGCCAACGTCCTGACTTTC. Its translation: CASNGQGVSGANVLTF.

This clonotype was observed a few times. J is TRBJ1-6 and V is TRBV5-6; D is possibly TRBD1 (6 bases). Deletions cut 7 bases from V and 0 bases from J, with 17 bases between. The CDR3 runs to 17 residues. Germline CDR1 is SGHDT and CDR2 is YYEEEE. CDR3 loop: CASFRSGTSSYNSPLHF. Here the CDR3 DNA reads TGTGCCAGCTTTCGTTCCGGGACAAGCTCCTATAATTCACCCCTCCACTTT.

This clonotype came up once. The V call is TRBV10-3, the J call TRBJ2-7; no definite D call. The V gene's germline CDR1 is ENHRY and CDR2 SYGVKD. Trimming pared 4 bases from V and 9 bases from J, leaving 10 bases between. The CDR3 consists of 11 residues. This chain's CDR3 is CAISAPNAQYF. DNA of the CDR3: TGTGCCATCAGTGCCCCCAACGCGCAGTACTTC.

Ten or more counts support this clonotype. This chain connects TRBV9 to TRBJ2-5; no clear D. V lost 0 bases, J lost 2 bases, and 14 bases lay in between. The CDR3 has 16 residues. In germline, CDR1 is SGDLS, CDR2 YYNGEE. Here the CDR3 reads CASSVEGFDTQETQYF. The CDR3 coding sequence is TGTGCCAGCAGCGTAGAAGGTTTCGACACACAAGAGACCCAGTACTTC.

V gene TRBV27 combines with J gene TRBJ1-5, with unresolved D. The V and J ends lost 0 bases and 6 bases respectively, with 6 bases between them. The V gene's germline CDR1 is MNHEY and CDR2 SMNVEV (reference sequence). The CDR3 runs to 13 residues. CDR3 loop: CASSLSASQPQHF. CDR3 bases: TGTGCCAGCAGTTTATCCGCGAGTCAGCCCCAGCATTTT.

The gene calls are TRBV30 and TRBJ2-2; D is unresolved. V lost 3 bases and J 3 bases, leaving 8 bases between the germline ends. This CDR3 is 13 amino acids long. CDR1 and CDR2 from the germline V gene are GTSNPN and SVGIG (reference sequence). The DNA of the CDR3 is TGTGCCTGGAGGGGTGGCTACACCGGGGAGCTGTTTTTT. Protein product: CAWRGGYTGELFF. The full variable domain, rest sourced from reference TRBV30 and TRBJ2-2, is SQTIHQWPATLVQPVGSPLSLECTVEGTSNPNLYWYRQAAGRGLQLLFYSVGIGQISSEVPQNLSASRPQDRQFILSSKKLLLSDSGFYLCAWRGGYTGELFFGEGSRLTVL.

The V gene is TRBV29-1, the J gene TRBJ2-7; 12 bases map to TRBD1. From germline, CDR1 is SQVTM and CDR2 ANQGSEA. V lost 4 bases, J lost 6 bases, and 1 base stayed unmatched. CDR3 length equals 12 residues. CDR3: CSVVGQGAEQYF. In DNA form, the CDR3 reads TGCAGCGTTGTGGGACAGGGGGCCGAGCAGTACTTC.

The chain carries TRBV10-3 and TRBJ2-2; 14 bases are shared with TRBD2. This CDR3 contains 15 residues. The junction had 5 bases not matched to a gene; V was cut back by 7 bases and J by 7 bases. Germline V gene lookup returns CDR1 ENHRY and CDR2 SYGVKD. The CDR3 DNA follows: TGTGCCATCAAGGGACTAGCGGGGGCAGTCGGGGAGCTGTTTTTT. Protein: CAIKGLAGAVGELFF.

In its sample, this clonotype was seen a few times. The chain recombines TRBV9 with TRBJ2-5; maybe TRBD2 (6 bases). CDR1 and CDR2 from the germline V gene are SGDLS and YYNGEE. V lost 0 bases to trimming and J lost 0 bases, with 6 bases between them. The CDR3 length is 14 residues. Here the CDR3 DNA reads TGTGCCAGCAGCGTAGCGGGGGACCAAGAGACCCAGTACTTC. Protein product: CASSVAGDQETQYF.

This clonotype was picked up a small number of times. The chain carries TRBV4-2 and TRBJ2-7, with 11 bases that match TRBD2. Looked up from germline, CDR1 is LGHNA and CDR2 is YNFKEQ. The V segment lost 2 bases and the J segment 2 bases; nucleotides outside the gene matches: 2. The CDR3 covers 15 residues. In nucleotides, the CDR3 is TGTGCCAGCAGCCAACGGACTAGCGGGCCCTACGAGCAGTACTTC. Amino acids: CASSQRTSGPYEQYF.